Sequencing of this T cell receptor beta chain was carried out in a study of radiation and T cells in renal cell carcinoma. In the study overall: Nephrectomy followed 15 Gy stereotactic body radiation by 4 weeks. The study's findings and limits: Pretreatment tumor biopsies were lacking, so baseline clonotypes are unknown.

Time point reported: blood 2 weeks post-SBRT. Treatment: 15 Gy SBRT to primary tumor, nephrectomy 4 weeks later. After SBRT, blood was collected at 2 and 4 weeks, plus baseline. This renal cell carcinoma was of the clear cell type. The table came from immunoSEQ multiplex PCR; TCRdb's copy has only in-frame clones and leaves some out. Here the sample spans roughly 130,000 clones, approximately 90% being singletons. Trimming pared 5 bases from V and 8 bases from J, leaving 9 bases between. This CDR3 has 11 amino acids. Germline values: CDR1 LNHDA, CDR2 SQIVND (reference sequence). Comment on this clone: What it recognizes is unknown.

The chain carries TRBV19 and TRBJ1-1; D is possibly TRBD1 (6 bases). The sequence came from a woman between 65 and 79 years old with renal cell carcinoma. The source material was blood, sampled from a patient whose treatment included radiotherapy and nephrectomy. CDR3 residues: CASSLDSEAFF. The CDR3 DNA reads TGTGCCAGTAGTTTGGACAGCGAAGCTTTCTTT.